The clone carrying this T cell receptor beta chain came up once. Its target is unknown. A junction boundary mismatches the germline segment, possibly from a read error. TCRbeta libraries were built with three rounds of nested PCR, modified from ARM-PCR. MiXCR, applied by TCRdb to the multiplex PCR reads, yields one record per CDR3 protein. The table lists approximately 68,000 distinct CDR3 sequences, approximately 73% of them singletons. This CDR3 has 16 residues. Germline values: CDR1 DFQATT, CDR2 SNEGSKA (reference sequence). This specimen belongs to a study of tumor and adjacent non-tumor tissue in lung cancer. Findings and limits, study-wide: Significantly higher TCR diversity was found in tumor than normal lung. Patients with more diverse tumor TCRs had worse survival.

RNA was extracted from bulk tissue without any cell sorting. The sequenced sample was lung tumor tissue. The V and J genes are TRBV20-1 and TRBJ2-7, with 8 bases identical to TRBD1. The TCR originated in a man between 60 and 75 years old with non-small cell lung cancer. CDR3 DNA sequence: TGCAGTGCTATGTCAATCCCGACAGGGGCTCGAGACGAGCACTATTTC. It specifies CSAMSIPTGARDEHYF.